This T cell receptor beta chain was captured by sequencing in a study of a mutant IDH1 vaccine in newly diagnosed glioma. For the study at large: Patients got their first vaccination 4-6 weeks after radiotherapy alone, or with temozolomide cycles. The study's findings and limits: In 85% to 95% of patients, immune responses induced by the vaccine occurred.

Measured with immunoSEQ multiplex PCR; TCRdb has only the in-frame clones, and not every one. The sample lists 34,000 or so clones, about four fifths occurring once. Time point denoted: week 35, safety follow-up. Vaccination comprised doses that each held 300 ug of mutant IDH1 20-mer peptide, plus topical imiquimod. New astrocytomas of WHO grade 3 or 4 that were IDH1-mutant and ATRX-lost were found in the donors. A remark on this clone: Its antigen is as yet unknown.

The CDR3 runs 13 residues. Germline V CDR1 and CDR2: SQVTM, ANQGSEA. After removal of 7 bases from V and 6 bases from J, the junction contained 6 bases not matched to a gene. The genes are TRBV29-1 and TRBJ1-4, with 9 positions matching TRBD1. This TCR was sampled from a man aged 25-45 years with glioma. Sequenced here: PBMCs, sampled from a glioma patient whose treatment included an IDH1 peptide vaccine. The DNA for the CDR3 is TGCAGCGCACAGGGGGCGTTTGATGAAAAACTGTTTTTT. Translation: CSAQGAFDEKLFF.